The present T cell receptor beta chain was sequenced within a study of beta chain features in type 1 diabetes. Overall study findings and caveats: The study found that naive, central memory and Treg TCRB repertoires appeared more similar in patients than in healthy donors. There was a moderate but significant shortening of TCRB CDR3s in all four CD4+ subsets of Type 1 diabetes patients.

Reverse transcription of all isolated RNA meant that expressed TCRB transcripts were sequenced. The assay was immunoSEQ multiplex PCR, and TCRdb's table has in-frame clones only and misses some. The sample contains some 170,000 clones, roughly 63% of which appear only once. The J segment lost 7 bases and the V segment lost 3 bases, leaving 7 bases of the junction unmatched. Germline CDR1 reads SGHRS; CDR2 reads YFSETQ. The CDR3 runs to 15 residues. On this clone itself: The antigen is unknown.

Donors contributed one heparinised blood draw apiece, averaging approximately 120 mL. What was sequenced was naive CD4+ T cells from blood. This receptor was obtained from a man aged 30 to 39 with type 1 diabetes. The V and J genes are TRBV5-1 and TRBJ2-1; 10 positions match TRBD1. The CDR3 region is CASSSGTGEVNEQFF. The CDR3 bases are TGCGCCAGCAGCTCCGGGACAGGGGAGGTGAATGAGCAGTTCTTC.